A single sample gave rise to the 27 T cell receptor beta chains below, sequenced in a study of CXCR3-negative and CXCR3-positive naive CD8 T cells. It was by 5' RACE with UMI labels that the TRB cDNA libraries were prepared. TCRdb re-analyzed the 5' RACE reads; it lists each CDR3 protein once, without DNA. This sample carries some 40,000 distinct CDR3 sequences, with approximately 14% going to the ten biggest clones. The specimen was memory CD8+ T cells from blood. The receptor set was obtained from a human donor in good health. Some clones in this sample may be carry-over from other donors' samples.

V is TRBV5-1 and J is TRBJ2-1; TCRdb's D call, TRBD2, is unchecked because there is no DNA. This CDR3 is built from 16 residues. Germline CDR1 and CDR2: SGHRS and YFSETQ. The chain's CDR3 is CASRYSGGSSYNEQFF.

The chain is built from TRBV28 and TRBJ2-5. The length of the CDR3 is 12 residues. Germline CDR1 MDHEN, CDR2 SYDVKM. CDR3 region: CASRSGSGTQYF.

V is TRBV11-2 and J is TRBJ2-1; TCRdb designates TRBD2, a call that cannot be tested without DNA. Germline CDR1 SGHAT, CDR2 FQNNGV. CDR3 length: 11 residues. The CDR3 protein is CASSSGHEQFF.

The J gene is TRBJ1-6, the V gene TRBV6-5; TCRdb reports TRBD1, a call that lacks DNA to check it against. The CDR3 is 19 amino acids. The germline V gene encodes CDR1 MNHEY and CDR2 SVGAGI. The CDR3 reads CASSYFSGTGDFGNSPLHF.

The V call is TRBV19, the J call TRBJ2-3; there is no DNA to check the TCRdb D call of TRBD1. From germline, CDR1 is LNHDA and CDR2 SQIVND (reference sequence). This CDR3 comprises 15 residues. CDR3 in amino acids: CASSIAGSGSDTQYF.

The chain has TRBV4-3 and TRBJ1-2; TCRdb proposes TRBD1, but this gene call is untestable without DNA. This CDR3 is built from 14 residues. Germline V gene data show CDR1 as LGHNA and CDR2 as YSLEER. The CDR3 protein is CASSQERGSGGYTF.

The chain links TRBV29-1 to TRBJ2-7. Germline V gene data show CDR1 as SQVTM and CDR2 as ANQGSEA. This CDR3 comprises 13 residues. The CDR3 spells CSVEFRGAYEQYF.

V is TRBV29-1 and J is TRBJ2-3; the TCRdb D gene call, TRBD2, has no DNA to confirm it. CDR3 size: 15 residues. Germline CDR1 SQVTM, CDR2 ANQGSEA. CDR3 loop: CSVVTSGGHGNTQYF.

The rearrangement links TRBV21-1 to TRBJ1-5. TRBV21-1 is annotated as a pseudogene. This CDR3 is 17 amino acids long. The CDR3 sequence: CASSKPGFSMSNQPQHF.

This clonotype shows up as medium-sized by frequency. The chain uses TRBV28 and TRBJ2-3; TCRdb returns TRBD1, unconfirmable since there is no DNA. The germline V gene has CDR1 MDHEN and CDR2 SYDVKM. This CDR3 contains 16 residues. CDR3 protein: CASRPTAGGGKDTQYF.

The chain has TRBV12-3 or TRBV12-4 and TRBJ2-3; TCRdb lists TRBD1, though no DNA is available to test this call. The CDR3 is 15 amino acids. The CDR3 region is CASSFRQGAADTQYF.

The chain has TRBV7-9 and TRBJ2-1; TCRdb's D call, TRBD1, is unchecked because there is no DNA. This CDR3 contains 17 residues. From germline, CDR1 is SEHNR and CDR2 FQNEAQ (reference sequence). The CDR3: CASSSLLAGEAYNEQFF.

The chain recombines TRBV6-2 or TRBV6-3 with TRBJ1-5. In germline, CDR1 is MNHEY, CDR2 SVGEGT. The CDR3 has 11 amino acids. CDR3 amino acids: CASMRNQPQHF.

This sequence joins TRBV29-1 and TRBJ1-2; TCRdb's D call of TRBD1 is untestable without DNA. The CDR3 runs to 14 residues. The V gene's germline CDR1 is SQVTM and CDR2 ANQGSEA. The CDR3 protein is CSVRDLSQDYGYTF. The full variable domain, completed using reference TRBV29-1 and TRBJ1-2, is SAVISQKPSRDICQRGTSLTIQCQVDSQVTMMFWYRQQPGQSLTLIATANQGSEATYESGFVIDKFPISRPNLTFSTLTVSNMSPEDSSIYLCSVRDLSQDYGYTFGSGTRLTVV.

CDR3 residues: CASSSPVGANEKLFF. This chain uses TRBV28 with TRBJ1-4; with no DNA, the TCRdb D assignment of TRBD1 cannot be verified. The V gene's germline CDR1 is MDHEN and CDR2 SYDVKM. CDR3 size: 15 residues.

The chain has TRBV28 and TRBJ2-7. Germline V gene sequence: CDR1 MDHEN, CDR2 SYDVKM. The CDR3 has 12 residues. The CDR3 is CASSLAFGEQYF.

CDR3 sequence: CASTLGGELFF. This chain connects TRBV2 to TRBJ2-2. Germline loops: CDR1 SNHLY, CDR2 FYNNEI. The length of the CDR3 is 11 residues.

The chain recombines TRBV4-2 with TRBJ2-3. The CDR3 extends over 14 amino acids. The V gene's germline CDR1 is LGHNA and CDR2 YNFKEQ. The CDR3 here is CASSQNPTKDTQYF.

This chain joins TRBV20-1 and TRBJ2-3; checking the TCRdb D call of TRBD2 is not possible without DNA. CDR3 size: 15 residues. Per the germline V gene, CDR1 is DFQATT and CDR2 is SNEGSKA (reference sequence). The CDR3 here is CSAPRLAGWADTQYF.

The chain joins TRBV4-2 to TRBJ2-6. The CDR3 runs 15 residues. The germline V gene has CDR1 LGHNA and CDR2 YNFKEQ. CDR3 protein: CASSQDNSGANVLTF.

This chain links TRBV4-2 with TRBJ1-2; TCRdb designates TRBD1, a call that cannot be tested without DNA. CDR1 is LGHNA and CDR2 is YNFKEQ in the germline V gene. The CDR3 has 14 residues. The CDR3 spells CASSQPGEAEGYTF.

The chain is built from TRBV7-6 and TRBJ2-1. Germline values: CDR1 SGHVS, CDR2 FNYEAQ. The CDR3 spans 13 residues. The CDR3 here is CASSSLNYNEQFF. Together with reference TRBV7-6 and TRBJ2-1, the CDR3 gives the full variable domain: GAGVSQSPRYKVTKRGQDVALRCDPISGHVSLYWYRQALGQGPEFLTYFNYEAQQDKSGLPNDRFSAERPEGSISTLTIQRTEQRDSAMYRCASSSLNYNEQFFGPGTRLTVL.

Judged by frequency, this clonotype is medium-sized (0.01 to 0.1%). The chain links TRBV6-4 to TRBJ2-7; TCRdb's assignment of TRBD1 cannot be checked, as there is no DNA. The CDR3 consists of 15 residues. In germline, CDR1 is MRHNA, CDR2 SNTAGT. CDR3 region: CASSEGTGGSYEQYF.

The genes are TRBV2 and TRBJ2-1; TCRdb returns TRBD1, unconfirmable since there is no DNA. Germline V gives CDR1 SNHLY, CDR2 FYNNEI. The CDR3 is made up of 15 amino acids. The CDR3 region is CASDSAPSSYNEQFF.

Measured by frequency, this clonotype is medium-sized (0.01 to 0.1%). The chain couples TRBV7-8 to TRBJ2-1; TCRdb gives TRBD2 as the D gene, but with no DNA this cannot be confirmed. Germline assignment: CDR1 SGHVS and CDR2 FQNEAQ. The CDR3 length is 16 residues. The CDR3 here is CASSHRGTSGDNEQFF.

This sequence joins TRBV7-2 and TRBJ2-1; TCRdb returns TRBD1, unconfirmable since there is no DNA. The CDR3 is 16 amino acids. From germline, CDR1 is SGHTA and CDR2 FQGNSA. The CDR3 sequence: CASSLTHWGVDNEQFF.

The chain joins TRBV7-2 to TRBJ2-1; the TCRdb call, TRBD1, lacks DNA for checking. Germline-derived CDR1 and CDR2 are SGHTA and FQGNSA. The CDR3 is 14 residues long. The CDR3 reads CASSLGYGANEQFF.